Sequencing of this TCR beta chain was carried out in a study of T cells in Graves' hyperthyroidism and ophthalmopathy (dated by TCRdb to the late 2010s). Regarding the study in general: Peripheral blood samples were taken at initial diagnosis, before any treatment was given. The 100 or so discovery patients were randomly split 7:3 into training and test sets. The paper describes TCR Vbeta CDR3 sequencing of 140 or so peripheral blood samples, made up of 43 ophthalmopathy patients, more than 70 hyperthyroidism patients and some 17 progressor patients. Whether ophthalmopathy could be predicted prospectively was tested in an independent validation cohort made up of 18 hyperthyroidism patients plus 17 patients who later progressed to ophthalmopathy. To identify distinguishing TCR V-J signatures, a discovery cohort of 90 to 100 patients was used, comprising 43 with Graves' ophthalmopathy and around 57 with stable Graves' hyperthyroidism. After sampling, hyperthyroidism patients received methimazole starting at 30 mg daily, and ophthalmopathy patients received high-dose intravenous methylprednisolone. The study also compared thyroid tissue and blood T-cell repertoires from about six Graves' hyperthyroidism patients. The full study reports these points: Most expanded thyroid clonotypes (frequency above 0.001) were also detected in blood, suggesting blood repertoires may reflect thyroid immune responses. In validation, the model predicted progression to ophthalmopathy with approximately 71% sensitivity and roughly 75% specificity, a median of 6.5 months before onset. Sample size was not statistically predetermined, and investigators were not blinded to group allocation. A 13 V-J signature model separated ophthalmopathy from stable hyperthyroidism, with about 90% sensitivity and roughly 81% specificity in cross-validation and 80%/75% in testing.

TCR beta CDR3 regions were amplified from RNA transcripts. For the first round of RT-PCR on the TCR CDR3, the HTBI primer set was used together with the Qiagen OneStep RT-PCR kit. The libraries were constructed in a second round of multiplex PCR and then size-selected and purified. The libraries were sequenced on an Illumina HiSeq2000 using paired-end 100 bp reads. Per the authors' processing: Raw data were processed with SOAPnuke, discarding reads with adapters, uncalled bases, mean Phred below 15, or no exact constant-primer or identifier match. COPE v1.2.5 was used to merge high-quality paired reads, and clonotypes were defined as unique nucleotide sequences. MiTCR v1.1 was used to align clonotypes to the IMGT TRBV, TRBD and TRBJ reference segments. Analysis was restricted to V-J combinations with a frequency above 0.0001, which covered 98% to 99.2% of repertoires. The TCS score was defined as F50 (clonal expansion) divided by E x V (chaos), with BLOSUM62-based TCRdist calculated between CDR3 peptides within each V-J. Welch's t-statistics and random forest reduced just over 500 V-J features to under 15, which were used in a naive Bayes classifier (R e1071). TCRdb applied fastp at Q25 and MiXCR to the public reads, then kept only in-frame beta chains. Entries that share a CDR3 protein sequence are merged under the most common genes and DNA. These V and J calls are TCRdb output, not the study's own analysis. This sample comprises hundreds of thousands of distinct CDR3 sequences, 11% to 15% of them detected only once. The ten largest account for approximately 14% of the sample.

This clonotype was seen more than once but under ten times. Its antigen is still unknown. The record has no base qualities; no much larger clone is one base away. Germline trimming amounts to 4 bases on V and 3 bases on J, with 12 as the count of junction bases outside the gene matches. Its CDR3 holds 16 amino acids, cysteine through phenylalanine. Only the CDR3 portion is preserved as DNA: 48 bases, with reading frame beginning at the first base. As encoded in the germline V gene, CDR1 is SGHDT while CDR2 is YYEEEE. Graves' hyperthyroidism was defined as stable when no progression to ophthalmopathy occurred over 18 months of follow-up. Hyperthyroidism patients were newly diagnosed, with disease duration under 2 months, and aged 18 to 65 years. The study excluded patients with uncontrolled infections, other autoimmune diseases, pregnancy or lactation. Diagnoses relied on clinical symptoms, serum thyroxine and TRAb, thyroid ultrasound and orbital computed tomography. PBMCs were isolated from about 9.1 ml of fresh peripheral blood by Ficoll-Paque density gradient centrifugation. Trizol reagent was used to extract total RNA, and RNA quality was then checked on an Agilent 2100 Bioanalyzer.

The TCR sequence derives from a middle-aged woman with Graves' hyperthyroidism. The chain was built from TRBV5-6 and TRBJ1-2; TRBD1 fits 7 bases in the junction. Material for sequencing was blood. The CDR3 reads as follows: CASSPLSGQIDYGYTF. The DNA is TGTGCCAGCAGCCCACTATCGGGACAGATCGACTATGGCTACACCTTC.